This TCR beta chain originates from a study of blood T cell repertoires in COVID-19. Study background: From the United States, Italy and Spain came samples of acute and convalescent COVID-19. PBMCs, B-cell-depleted T cells, or T cells provided the cDNA or gDNA that made up the material.

Only a few counts were recorded for this clone. Per the study methods: By means of reference gene primer amplification, nucleated cell counts were estimated. Profiled with immunoSEQ multiplex PCR; TCRdb holds only in-frame clones, not every one. V, J and clone size are those of that table, while D and trimming were read from the DNA. The sample includes nearly 15,000 clones, around 89% seen only once; the top ten take roughly 8.5%. Germline V gene sequence: CDR1 SGDLS, CDR2 YYNGEE. V was trimmed by 4 bases and J by 5 bases, leaving 15 bases between them. This CDR3 has 15 residues. The sample consisted of peripheral blood. This sequence joins TRBV9 and TRBJ2-2; the D gene is possibly TRBD2 (5 bases). This TCR derives from a human donor in a cohort sampled during active COVID-19. In nucleotides, the CDR3 is TGTGCCAGCAGCCCCCGGGGTAGCAGGACCGGGGAGCTGTTTTTT. This translates into CASSPRGSRTGELFF.